This T cell receptor beta chain derives from a study of CD8 T cells in ankylosing spondylitis. General study results and limits: A TCR beta motif of 7 or 8 highly homologous variants appeared characteristic of ankylosing spondylitis blood. Reportedly, significant enrichment of disease-linked clones occurred in matched ankylosing spondylitis synovial fluid.

This clonotype was counted ten times or more. Its cognate antigen is unknown. In making TCR beta libraries, quantitative 5'-RACE with molecular barcodes was used. TCRdb re-called the 5' RACE reads with MiXCR, one entry per CDR3 protein. This table holds 300,000 to 350,000 distinct CDR3 sequences, 11% found once. Germline CDR1 is DFQATT and CDR2 is SNEGSKA (reference sequence). The ends were cut back, 6 bases at V and 11 bases at J, with 16 bases in the middle. The CDR3 loop spans 11 amino acids. This clonotype was sampled from a female donor with ankylosing spondylitis or in good health (not recorded which). Sequencing was carried out using blood, either unsorted or a sorted T cell fraction (not recorded which). The chain has TRBV20-1 and TRBJ1-1; possibly TRBD1 for D (6 bases). The DNA of the CDR3 is TGCAGTGCAAGGGAGGGGGAGGGGGCTTTCTTT. Its translation is CSAREGEGAFF.